This T cell receptor beta chain was found in a study of cytomegalovirus exposure and HLA in healthy donors. PCR employed 60 Vbeta and 13 Jbeta primers. Data came from immunoSEQ multiplex PCR; TCRdb stores just in-frame clones and leaves some out. The sample has about 170,000 clones, 80% seen once. Germline V lookup: CDR1 SGHDN, CDR2 FVKESK. The CDR3 covers 15 residues. Trimming at V came to 4 bases and at J to 1 base, leaving 4 bases not matched to a gene. The sample holds a few counts of this clone. The sequencing sample was made of PBMCs. The chain joins TRBV14 to TRBJ2-7; the match to TRBD2 covers 10 bases. The sequence came from a woman between 45 and 65 years old in good health and CMV-seropositive. CDR3 protein: CASSLSGRKSYEQYF. For the CDR3, the DNA is TGTGCCAGCAGCCTTAGCGGGAGGAAATCCTACGAGCAGTACTTC.